The 19 T cell receptor beta chains below come from one sample, sequenced in a study of blood T cell repertoires in COVID-19 (dated by TCRdb to about 2020). The method was the immunoSEQ multiplex PCR assay. TCRdb re-hosts the immuneACCESS table, in-frame sequences only. Its copies lack some clones; in the studies checked, an unresolved V gene accounts for under half of them, and the cause for the rest is not known. Within this sample are 99,000 or so clones, with about 80% of them counted one time only. The top ten clones comprise 3% to 4% of the sample. Sample: peripheral blood. Receptors originate from a woman older than 75 with active or convalescent COVID-19.

The chain carries TRBV7-2 and TRBJ2-7; D gene uncertain. Germline lookup yields CDR1 SGHTA and CDR2 FQGNSA. The germline V and J ends were trimmed by 1 base and 6 bases, with 7 bases remaining between them. The CDR3 sequence is 12 residues long. The CDR3 DNA follows: TGTGCCAGCAGCTTAGACTGGGCCGAGCAGTACTTC. Translated: CASSLDWAEQYF.

The chain is built from TRBV3-1 (or the pseudogene TRBV3-2) and TRBJ1-5; a weak D match, TRBD1 (5 bases). CDR1 is LGHDT and CDR2 is YNNKEL in the germline V gene (reference sequence). V lost 3 bases to trimming and J lost 9 bases, with 21 bases between them. This CDR3 is 16 amino acids long. The CDR3 DNA sequence: TGTGCCAGCAGCCATACCGACGGGGGACCTCAGGGGCCCCAGCATTTT. It codes for CASSHTDGGPQGPQHF.

The chain couples TRBV5-4 to TRBJ2-3; 9 bases agree with TRBD1. CDR1 is SGHNT and CDR2 is YYREEE in the germline V gene (reference sequence). V lost 0 bases and J lost 1; bases outside the gene matches: 3. The CDR3 extends over 16 amino acids. The CDR3 sequence is CASSLAWTGGTDTQYF. As DNA, the CDR3 is TGTGCCAGCAGCTTGGCGTGGACAGGGGGCACAGATACGCAGTATTTT.

This chain links TRBV6-6 with TRBJ2-1; 16 bases agree with TRBD2. CDR1 and CDR2 from the germline V gene are MNHNY and SVGAGI (reference sequence). The CDR3 contains 14 residues. V dropped 8 bases and J dropped 9; count of bases not matched to a gene: 4. The DNA for the CDR3 is TGTGCCAGCTTGGGACTAGCGGGGGGGCGTGAGCAGTTCTTC. Encoded protein: CASLGLAGGREQFF.

This clone was recorded a few times. CDR3 sequence (DNA): TGTGCCAGCAGTTTTCAAGGGGGCGGTGGTGGCTACACCTTC. As protein: CASSFQGGGGGYTF. The V and J genes are TRBV27 and TRBJ1-2, with 7 bases matching TRBD1. Looked up from germline, CDR1 is MNHEY and CDR2 is SMNVEV (reference sequence). This CDR3 spans 14 amino acids. V was clipped by 3 bases and J by 7 bases; unmatched bases: 8.

This clone turned up a few times. The rearrangement joins TRBV5-1 to TRBJ1-2; D gene uncertain. V lost 0 bases, J lost 4 bases, and 7 bases lay in between. The CDR3 extends over 13 amino acids. The germline V gene has CDR1 SGHRS and CDR2 YFSETQ. CDR3 coding DNA: TGCGCCAGCAGCTTGGAGACAAGCTATGGCTACACCTTC. Encoded protein: CASSLETSYGYTF.

V is TRBV9 and J is TRBJ2-3, with D possibly TRBD2 on 6 matching bases. Trimming removed 3 bases at V and 1 base at J, with 15 bases between. There are 16 residues in the CDR3. From germline, CDR1 is SGDLS and CDR2 YYNGEE. CDR3: CASSAQGLAGTDTQYF. CDR3 bases: TGTGCCAGCAGCGCCCAGGGATTAGCGGGCACAGATACGCAGTATTTT.

The rearrangement joins TRBV4-2 to TRBJ2-7; 11 bases fit TRBD2. V gave up 1 base and J gave up 2 bases; unmatched junction bases: 7. Looked up from germline, CDR1 is LGHNA and CDR2 is YNFKEQ. CDR3 length equals 17 residues. This CDR3 reads CASSQVLTSGGAYEQYF. CDR3 DNA sequence: TGTGCCAGCAGCCAAGTTTTAACTAGCGGGGGTGCCTACGAGCAGTACTTC.

The gene calls are TRBV5-1 and TRBJ2-7, with D tentatively TRBD1 (6 bases). CDR1 is SGHRS and CDR2 is YFSETQ in the germline V gene. This CDR3 has 14 amino acids. V was trimmed by 2 bases and J by 2 bases, leaving 11 bases between them. The CDR3 DNA follows: TGCGCCAGCAGCTTAACAGGGACCACCTACGAGCAGTACTTC. This gives the protein CASSLTGTTYEQYF.

The chain uses TRBV28 and TRBJ1-6, with D hard to call. Trimming pared 1 base from V and 9 bases from J, leaving 19 bases between. The germline V gene encodes CDR1 MDHEN and CDR2 SYDVKM. The CDR3 runs 17 residues. DNA for the CDR3: TGTGCCAGCAGTTTATTCGGAGCGCGAGTAACGCGTTCACCCCTCCACTTT. Amino acid sequence: CASSLFGARVTRSPLHF.

This chain uses TRBV6-1 with TRBJ2-7, with D tentatively TRBD1 (6 bases). The CDR3 length is 13 residues. V lost 1 base, J lost 6 bases, and 10 bases lay in between. Germline CDR1 and CDR2: MNHNS and SASEGT. CDR3 DNA sequence: TGTGCCAGCAGTGAAGGGCAGGGGAGCGAGCAGTACTTC. Protein sequence: CASSEGQGSEQYF.

The chain combines TRBV9 with TRBJ2-1, with 7 bases fitting TRBD1. V lost 0 bases, J lost 6 bases, and 15 bases stayed unmatched. The germline CDR1 and CDR2 sequences are SGDLS and YYNGEE. The CDR3 is made up of 18 amino acids. The CDR3 loop reads CASSVALSQGIGSNEQFF. CDR3 in DNA: TGTGCCAGCAGCGTAGCCCTCTCACAGGGGATAGGGTCCAATGAGCAGTTCTTC.

The chain joins TRBV30 to TRBJ1-1; 7 bases are shared with TRBD1. V dropped 2 bases and J dropped 3; count of bases not matched to a gene: 3. Germline lookup yields CDR1 GTSNPN and CDR2 SVGIG (reference sequence). The CDR3 contains 13 residues. CDR3 in amino acids: CAWSRQGDTEAFF. Here the CDR3 DNA reads TGTGCCTGGAGTAGGCAGGGGGACACTGAAGCTTTCTTT.

This chain connects TRBV6-6 to TRBJ2-5, with 9 bases matching TRBD1. The junction had 7 bases not matched to a gene; V was cut back by 5 bases and J by 0 bases. CDR3 size: 16 residues. Germline lookup yields CDR1 MNHNY and CDR2 SVGAGI (reference sequence). CDR3 sequence (DNA): TGTGCCAGCAGTAATTCCGGGACAGGGAACCAAGAGACCCAGTACTTC. Translation: CASSNSGTGNQETQYF.

This chain connects TRBV30 to TRBJ1-2; D might be TRBD1 (6 bases). The CDR3 spans 12 residues. Looked up from germline, CDR1 is GTSNPN and CDR2 is SVGIG (reference sequence). The V end lost 3 bases, the J end lost 9 bases, and 14 bases lay between the germline ends. CDR3 bases: TGTGCCTGGAGCTTGGGGGACACTAGCTACACCTTC. Its protein product is CAWSLGDTSYTF.

The rearrangement uses TRBV7-6 and TRBJ1-1; D uncertain. This CDR3 contains 13 residues. The ends were cut back, 3 bases at V and 1 base at J, with 6 bases in the middle. Germline loops: CDR1 SGHVS, CDR2 FNYEAQ. The CDR3 region has the DNA TGTGCCAGCAGCTTTAATTGGAACACTGAAGCTTTCTTT. It codes for CASSFNWNTEAFF.

The chain links TRBV5-6 to TRBJ2-5, with D uncertain. Germline V gene data show CDR1 as SGHDT and CDR2 as YYEEEE. This CDR3 contains 13 residues. V was clipped by 2 bases and J by 4 bases, with 9 bases between them. The CDR3 loop reads CASSLRSGETQYF. The CDR3 nucleotides are TGTGCCAGCAGCTTACGGAGTGGAGAGACCCAGTACTTC.

The chain has TRBV28 and TRBJ1-6; possibly TRBD1 for D (5 bases). Germline assignment: CDR1 MDHEN and CDR2 SYDVKM. The V end was cut by 6 bases, the J end by 4 bases, with 13 bases between. The CDR3 consists of 15 residues. Here the CDR3 reads CASRIRQHYNSPLHF. The CDR3, as DNA: TGTGCCAGCAGAATAAGACAGCATTATAATTCACCCCTCCACTTT.

The chain couples TRBV12-3 or TRBV12-4 to TRBJ1-1; 8 nucleotides align to TRBD1. CDR3 length: 13 residues. The J segment lost 8 bases and the V segment lost 7 bases, leaving 9 bases of the junction unmatched. CDR3 amino acids: CASTSYGQGEAFF. In DNA form, the CDR3 reads TGTGCCAGCACCTCATATGGACAGGGAGAAGCTTTCTTT.